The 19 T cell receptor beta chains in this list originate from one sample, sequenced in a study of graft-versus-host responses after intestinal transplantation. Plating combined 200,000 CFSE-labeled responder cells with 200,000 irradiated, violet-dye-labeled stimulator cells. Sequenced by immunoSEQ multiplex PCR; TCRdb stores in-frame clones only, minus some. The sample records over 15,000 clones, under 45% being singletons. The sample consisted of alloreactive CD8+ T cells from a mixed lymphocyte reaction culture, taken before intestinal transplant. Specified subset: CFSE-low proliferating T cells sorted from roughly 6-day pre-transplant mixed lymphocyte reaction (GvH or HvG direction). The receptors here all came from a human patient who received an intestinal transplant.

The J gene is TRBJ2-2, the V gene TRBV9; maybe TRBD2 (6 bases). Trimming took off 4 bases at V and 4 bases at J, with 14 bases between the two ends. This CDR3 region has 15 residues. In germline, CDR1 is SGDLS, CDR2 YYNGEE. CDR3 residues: CASSSSDYLTGELFF. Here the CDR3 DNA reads TGTGCCAGCAGCTCCTCGGACTATCTCACCGGGGAGCTGTTTTTT.

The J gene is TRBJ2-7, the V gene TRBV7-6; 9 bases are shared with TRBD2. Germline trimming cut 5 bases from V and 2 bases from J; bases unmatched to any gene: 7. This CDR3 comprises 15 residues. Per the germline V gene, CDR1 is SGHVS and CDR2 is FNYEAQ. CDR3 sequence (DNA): TGTGCCAGCAGCGCTGGGACTAGCAGCCCCTACGAGCAGTACTTC. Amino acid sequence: CASSAGTSSPYEQYF.

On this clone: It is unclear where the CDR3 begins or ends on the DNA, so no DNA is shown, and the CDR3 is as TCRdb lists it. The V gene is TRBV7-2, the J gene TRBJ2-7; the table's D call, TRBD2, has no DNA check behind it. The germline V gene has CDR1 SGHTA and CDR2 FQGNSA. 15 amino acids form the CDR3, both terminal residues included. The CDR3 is CASSFGAGSSYEQYF.

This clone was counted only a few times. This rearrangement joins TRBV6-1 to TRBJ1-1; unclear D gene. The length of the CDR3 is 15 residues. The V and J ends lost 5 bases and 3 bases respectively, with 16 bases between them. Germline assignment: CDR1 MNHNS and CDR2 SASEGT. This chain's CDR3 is CASSLAASGDTEAFF. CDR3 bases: TGTGCCAGCAGTTTAGCAGCCTCTGGGGACACTGAAGCTTTCTTT.

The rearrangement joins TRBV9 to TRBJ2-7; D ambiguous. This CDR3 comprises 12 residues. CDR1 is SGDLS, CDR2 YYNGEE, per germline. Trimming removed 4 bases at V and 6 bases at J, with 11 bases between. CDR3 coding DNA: TGTGCCAGCAGCCCCTCGGTGGGCGAGCAGTACTTC. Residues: CASSPSVGEQYF. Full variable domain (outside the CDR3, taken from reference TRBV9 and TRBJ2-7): DSGVTQTPKHLITATGQRVTLRCSPRSGDLSVYWYQQSLDQGLQFLIQYYNGEERAKGNILERFSAQQFPDLHSELNLSSLELGDSALYFCASSPSVGEQYFGPGTRLTVT.

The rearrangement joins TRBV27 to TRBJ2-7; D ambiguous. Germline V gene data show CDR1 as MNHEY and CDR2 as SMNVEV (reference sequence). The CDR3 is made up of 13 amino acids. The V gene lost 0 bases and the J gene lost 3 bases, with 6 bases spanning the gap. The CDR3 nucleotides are TGTGCCAGCAGTTTATCCCCCTACTACGAGCAGTACTTC. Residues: CASSLSPYYEQYF.

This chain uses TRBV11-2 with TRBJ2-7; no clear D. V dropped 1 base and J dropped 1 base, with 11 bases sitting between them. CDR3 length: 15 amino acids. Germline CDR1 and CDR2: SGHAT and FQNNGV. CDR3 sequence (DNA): TGTGCCAGCAGCTTAGTAACAGTGCCATCCTACGAGCAGTACTTC. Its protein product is CASSLVTVPSYEQYF.

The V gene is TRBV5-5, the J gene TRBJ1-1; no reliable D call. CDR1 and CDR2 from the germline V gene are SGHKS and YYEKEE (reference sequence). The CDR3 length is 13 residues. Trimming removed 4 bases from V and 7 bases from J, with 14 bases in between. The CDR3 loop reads CASSKGPTVEAFF. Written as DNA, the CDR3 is TGTGCCAGCAGCAAGGGTCCAACAGTTGAAGCTTTCTTT.

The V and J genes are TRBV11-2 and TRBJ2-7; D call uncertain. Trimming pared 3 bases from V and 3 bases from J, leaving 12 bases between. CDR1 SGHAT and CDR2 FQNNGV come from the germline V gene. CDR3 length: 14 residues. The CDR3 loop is CASSFGGLVYEQYF. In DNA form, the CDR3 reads TGTGCCAGCAGCTTTGGTGGTTTAGTCTACGAGCAGTACTTC. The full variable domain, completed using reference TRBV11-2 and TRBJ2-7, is EAGVAQSPRYKIIEKRQSVAFWCNPISGHATLYWYQQILGQGPKLLIQFQNNGVVDDSQLPKDRFSAERLKGVDSTLKIQPAKLEDSAVYLCASSFGGLVYEQYFGPGTRLTVT.

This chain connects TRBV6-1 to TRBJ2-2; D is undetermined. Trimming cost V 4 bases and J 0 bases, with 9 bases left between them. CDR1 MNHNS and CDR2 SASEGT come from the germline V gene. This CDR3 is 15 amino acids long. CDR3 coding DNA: TGTGCCAGCAGTGCCACCTACTCGAACACCGGGGAGCTGTTTTTT. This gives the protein CASSATYSNTGELFF.

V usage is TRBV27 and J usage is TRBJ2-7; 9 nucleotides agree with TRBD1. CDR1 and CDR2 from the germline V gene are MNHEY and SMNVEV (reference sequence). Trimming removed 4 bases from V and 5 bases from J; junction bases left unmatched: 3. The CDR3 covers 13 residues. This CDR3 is CASSWTGVNEQYF. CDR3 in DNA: TGTGCCAGCAGTTGGACAGGGGTCAACGAGCAGTACTTC.

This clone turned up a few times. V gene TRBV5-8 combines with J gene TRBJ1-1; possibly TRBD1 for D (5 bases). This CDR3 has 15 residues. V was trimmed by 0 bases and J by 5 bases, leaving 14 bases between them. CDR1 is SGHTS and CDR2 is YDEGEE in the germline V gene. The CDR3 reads CASSLESGLTTEAFF. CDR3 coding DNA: TGTGCCAGCAGCTTGGAGTCAGGGTTGACGACTGAAGCTTTCTTT.

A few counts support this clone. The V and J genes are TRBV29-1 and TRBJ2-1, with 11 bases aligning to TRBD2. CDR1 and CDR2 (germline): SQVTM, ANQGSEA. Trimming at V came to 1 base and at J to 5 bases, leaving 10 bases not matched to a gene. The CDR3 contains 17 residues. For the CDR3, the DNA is TGCAGCGTTGAAGGCAGACTTCTAGCGGGAGGAGACAATGAGCAGTTCTTC. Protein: CSVEGRLLAGGDNEQFF.

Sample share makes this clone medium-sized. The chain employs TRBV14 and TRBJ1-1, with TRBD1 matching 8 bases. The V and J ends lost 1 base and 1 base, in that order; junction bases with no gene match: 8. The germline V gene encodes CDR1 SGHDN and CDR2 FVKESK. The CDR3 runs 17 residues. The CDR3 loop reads CASSQVWGQAKNTEAFF. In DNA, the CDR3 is TGTGCCAGCAGCCAAGTTTGGGGACAGGCCAAGAACACTGAAGCTTTCTTT.

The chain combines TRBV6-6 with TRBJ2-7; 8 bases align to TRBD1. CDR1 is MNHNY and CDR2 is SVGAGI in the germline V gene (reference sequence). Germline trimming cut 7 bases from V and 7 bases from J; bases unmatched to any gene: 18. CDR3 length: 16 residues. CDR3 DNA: TGTGCCAGCACCCGAGAGCCTCGGGCAGGGGGCGATGAGCAGTACTTC. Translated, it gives CASTREPRAGGDEQYF.

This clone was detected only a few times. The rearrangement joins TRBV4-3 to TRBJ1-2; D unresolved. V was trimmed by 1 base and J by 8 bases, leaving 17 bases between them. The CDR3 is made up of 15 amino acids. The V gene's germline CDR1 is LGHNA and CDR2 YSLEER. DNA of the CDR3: TGCGCCAGCAGCCAAGTCCCAGACCTCGAAAGGGGCTACACCTTC. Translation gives CASSQVPDLERGYTF.

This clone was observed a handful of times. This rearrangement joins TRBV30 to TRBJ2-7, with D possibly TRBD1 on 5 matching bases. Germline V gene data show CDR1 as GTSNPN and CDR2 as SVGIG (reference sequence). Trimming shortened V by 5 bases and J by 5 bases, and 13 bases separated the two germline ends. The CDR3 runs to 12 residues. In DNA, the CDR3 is TGTGCCTGGGATAAAACAGGTAACGAGCAGTACTTC. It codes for CAWDKTGNEQYF. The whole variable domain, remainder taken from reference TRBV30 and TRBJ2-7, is SQTIHQWPATLVQPVGSPLSLECTVEGTSNPNLYWYRQAAGRGLQLLFYSVGIGQISSEVPQNLSASRPQDRQFILSSKKLLLSDSGFYLCAWDKTGNEQYFGPGTRLTVT.

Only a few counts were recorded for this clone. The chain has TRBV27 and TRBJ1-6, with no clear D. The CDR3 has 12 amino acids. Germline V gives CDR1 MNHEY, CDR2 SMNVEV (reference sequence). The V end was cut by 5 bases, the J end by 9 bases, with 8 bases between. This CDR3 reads CASSPGSSPLHF. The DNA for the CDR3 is TGTGCCAGCAGTCCCGGGAGTTCACCCCTCCACTTT.

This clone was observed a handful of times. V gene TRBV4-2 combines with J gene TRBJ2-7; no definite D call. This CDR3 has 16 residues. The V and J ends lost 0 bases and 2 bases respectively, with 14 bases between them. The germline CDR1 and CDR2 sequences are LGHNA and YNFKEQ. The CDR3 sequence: CASSQDLRELPYEQYF. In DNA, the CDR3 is TGTGCCAGCAGCCAAGATCTTAGGGAACTCCCCTACGAGCAGTACTTC.